The clone carrying this T cell receptor (beta chain) was observed at least ten times. This sample stems from a study of T cell repertoires in cytomegalovirus infection. Study in general: It was the public TCR beta signatures that indicated both CMV infection and matching HLA type.

Looked up from germline, CDR1 is MNHEY and CDR2 is SVGEGT. V gave up 4 bases and J gave up 9 bases; unmatched junction bases: 1. The CDR3 is 12 amino acids. TCRdb ran MiXCR on the reads and lists one entry per CDR3 protein. The table records around 210,000 distinct CDR3 sequences, 6.5% of them present only once. The sample comprised PBMCs. This chain links TRBV6-2 or TRBV6-3 with TRBJ2-5, with 11 bases aligning to TRBD2. This clonotype originated in a human donor in good health (CMV status not recorded). Some clones in this sample may be carry-over from other donors' samples. The CDR3 nucleotides are TGTGCCAGCAGTTCTAGCGGGAGGTCCCAGTACTTC. Protein: CASSSSGRSQYF.